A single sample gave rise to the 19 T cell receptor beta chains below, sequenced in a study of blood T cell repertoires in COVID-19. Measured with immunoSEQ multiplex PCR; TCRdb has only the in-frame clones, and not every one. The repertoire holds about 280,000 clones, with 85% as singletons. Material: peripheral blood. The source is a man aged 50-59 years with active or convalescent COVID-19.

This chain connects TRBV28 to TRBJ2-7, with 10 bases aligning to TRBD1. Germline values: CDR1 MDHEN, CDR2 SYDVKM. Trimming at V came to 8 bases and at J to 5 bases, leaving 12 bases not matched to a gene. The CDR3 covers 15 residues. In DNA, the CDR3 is TGTGCCAGCGGCTTGGCTGGGACAGGGGACCACGAGCAGTACTTC. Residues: CASGLAGTGDHEQYF.

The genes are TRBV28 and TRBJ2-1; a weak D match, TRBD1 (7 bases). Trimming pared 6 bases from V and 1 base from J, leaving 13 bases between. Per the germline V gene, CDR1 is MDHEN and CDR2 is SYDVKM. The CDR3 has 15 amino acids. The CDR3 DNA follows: TGTGCCAGCAGCCACCAGGGGGGTTCCTACAATGAGCAGTTCTTC. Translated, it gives CASSHQGGSYNEQFF.

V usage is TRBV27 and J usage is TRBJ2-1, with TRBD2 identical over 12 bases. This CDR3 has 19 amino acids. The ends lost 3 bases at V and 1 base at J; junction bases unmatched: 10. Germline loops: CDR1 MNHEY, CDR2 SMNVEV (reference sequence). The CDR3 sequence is CASSFSPSSGRESYNEQFF. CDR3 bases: TGTGCCAGCAGTTTTTCCCCCTCTAGCGGGAGGGAGTCCTACAATGAGCAGTTCTTC.

CDR3 sequence reads: CASRGAFRTDTQYF. The CDR3 DNA sequence: TGTGCCAGCAGAGGGGCCTTCCGGACAGATACGCAGTATTTT. The V gene is TRBV6-5, the J gene TRBJ2-3; tentatively, D is TRBD1 (5 bases). The CDR3 contains 14 residues. V dropped 6 bases and J dropped 3 bases, with 13 bases sitting between them. Germline-derived CDR1 and CDR2 are MNHEY and SVGAGI.

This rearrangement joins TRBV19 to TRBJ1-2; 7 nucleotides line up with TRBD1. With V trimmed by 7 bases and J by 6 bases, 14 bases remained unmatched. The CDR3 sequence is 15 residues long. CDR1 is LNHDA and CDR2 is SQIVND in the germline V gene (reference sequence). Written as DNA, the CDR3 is TGTGCCAGTACCAGACCGCAACAGGGGATCCATGGCTACACCTTC. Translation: CASTRPQQGIHGYTF.

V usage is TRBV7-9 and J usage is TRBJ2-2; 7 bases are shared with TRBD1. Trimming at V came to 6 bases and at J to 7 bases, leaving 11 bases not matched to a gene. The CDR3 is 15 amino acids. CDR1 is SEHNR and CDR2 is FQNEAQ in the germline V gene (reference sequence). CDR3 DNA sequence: TGTGCCAGCAGTCCAGGGACAGTCTCGGTCGGGGAGCTGTTTTTT. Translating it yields CASSPGTVSVGELFF.

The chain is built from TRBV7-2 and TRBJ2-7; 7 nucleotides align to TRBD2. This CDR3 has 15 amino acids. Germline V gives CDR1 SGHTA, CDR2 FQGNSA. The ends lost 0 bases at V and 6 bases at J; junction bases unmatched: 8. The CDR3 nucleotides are TGTGCCAGCAGCTTAGCGCCAACGGGCGGGGGCGAGCAGTACTTC. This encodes CASSLAPTGGGEQYF.

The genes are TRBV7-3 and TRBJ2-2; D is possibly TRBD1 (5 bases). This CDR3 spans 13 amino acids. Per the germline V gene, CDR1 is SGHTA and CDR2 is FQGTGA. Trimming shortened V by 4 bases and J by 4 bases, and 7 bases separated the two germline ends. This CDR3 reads CASSSQGTGELFF. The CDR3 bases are TGTGCCAGCAGCTCCCAGGGCACCGGGGAGCTGTTTTTT.

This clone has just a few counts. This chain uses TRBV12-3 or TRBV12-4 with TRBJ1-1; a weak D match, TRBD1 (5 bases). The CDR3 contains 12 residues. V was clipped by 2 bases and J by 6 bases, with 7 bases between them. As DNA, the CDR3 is TGTGCCAGCAGTTTAACGACAGCTGAAGCTTTCTTT. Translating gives CASSLTTAEAFF.

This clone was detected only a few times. This CDR3 reads CAWQPGLGRADTQYF. The CDR3 DNA reads as TGTGCCTGGCAACCTGGACTCGGGAGGGCAGATACGCAGTATTTT. This chain uses TRBV30 with TRBJ2-3; 8 bases align to TRBD2. The V segment lost 5 bases and the J segment 4 bases; nucleotides outside the gene matches: 11. The V gene's germline CDR1 is GTSNPN and CDR2 SVGIG (reference sequence). The CDR3 consists of 15 residues. Full variable domain (rest looked up from reference TRBV30 and TRBJ2-3): SQTIHQWPATLVQPVGSPLSLECTVEGTSNPNLYWYRQAAGRGLQLLFYSVGIGQISSEVPQNLSASRPQDRQFILSSKKLLLSDSGFYLCAWQPGLGRADTQYFGPGTRLTVL.

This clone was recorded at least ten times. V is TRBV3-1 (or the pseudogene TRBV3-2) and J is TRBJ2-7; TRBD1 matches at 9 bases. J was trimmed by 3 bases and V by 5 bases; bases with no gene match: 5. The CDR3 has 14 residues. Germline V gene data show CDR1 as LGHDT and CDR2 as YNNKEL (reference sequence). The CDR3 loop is CASSTGTGIYEQYF. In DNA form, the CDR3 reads TGTGCCAGCAGCACCGGGACAGGGATCTACGAGCAGTACTTC.

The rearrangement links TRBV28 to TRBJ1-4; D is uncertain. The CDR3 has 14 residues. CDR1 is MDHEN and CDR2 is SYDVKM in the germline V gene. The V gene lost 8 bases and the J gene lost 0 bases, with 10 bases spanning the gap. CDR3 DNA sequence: TGTGCCAGCCTCGGACTCACAACTAATGAAAAACTGTTTTTT. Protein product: CASLGLTTNEKLFF.

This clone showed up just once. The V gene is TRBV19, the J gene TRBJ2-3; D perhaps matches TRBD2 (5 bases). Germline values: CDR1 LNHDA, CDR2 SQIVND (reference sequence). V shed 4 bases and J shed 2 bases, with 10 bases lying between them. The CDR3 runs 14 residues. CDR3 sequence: CASSTRDHTDTQYF. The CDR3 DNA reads TGTGCCAGTAGTACCCGGGATCACACAGATACGCAGTATTTT.

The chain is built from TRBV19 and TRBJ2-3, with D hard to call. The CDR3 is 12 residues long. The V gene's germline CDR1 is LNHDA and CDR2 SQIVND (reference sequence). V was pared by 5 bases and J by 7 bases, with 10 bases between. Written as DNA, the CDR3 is TGTGCCAGTAGTCCCTCGGTGAATACGCAGTATTTT. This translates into CASSPSVNTQYF.

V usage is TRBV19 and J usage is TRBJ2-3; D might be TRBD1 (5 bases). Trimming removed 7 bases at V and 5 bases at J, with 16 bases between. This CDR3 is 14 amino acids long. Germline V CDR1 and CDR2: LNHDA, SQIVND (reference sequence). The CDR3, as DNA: TGTGCCAGTAAACCCCTTGGGGCCCTAGATACGCAGTATTTT. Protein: CASKPLGALDTQYF. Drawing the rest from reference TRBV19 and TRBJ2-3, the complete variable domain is DGGITQSPKYLFRKEGQNVTLSCEQNLNHDAMYWYRQDPGQGLRLIYYSQIVNDFQKGDIAEGYSVSREKKESFPLTVTSAQKNPTAFYLCASKPLGALDTQYFGPGTRLTVL.

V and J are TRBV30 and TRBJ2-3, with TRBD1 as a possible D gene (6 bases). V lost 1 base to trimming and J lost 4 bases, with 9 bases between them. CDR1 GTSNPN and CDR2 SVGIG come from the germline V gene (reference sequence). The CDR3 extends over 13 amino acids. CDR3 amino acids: CAWSGRTADTQYF. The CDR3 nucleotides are TGTGCCTGGAGTGGGCGGACAGCAGATACGCAGTATTTT.

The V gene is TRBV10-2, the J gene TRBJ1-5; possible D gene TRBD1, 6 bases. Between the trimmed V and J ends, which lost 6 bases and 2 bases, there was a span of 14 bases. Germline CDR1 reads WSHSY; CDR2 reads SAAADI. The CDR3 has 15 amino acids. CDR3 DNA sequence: TGCGCCAGCAGCGATACCTACAGGGGCAATCAGCCCCAGCATTTT. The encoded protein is CASSDTYRGNQPQHF.

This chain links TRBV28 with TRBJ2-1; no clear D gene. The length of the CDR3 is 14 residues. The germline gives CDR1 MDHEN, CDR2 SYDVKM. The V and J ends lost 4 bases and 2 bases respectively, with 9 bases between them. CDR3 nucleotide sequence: TGTGCCAGCAGTTATACCAGGACCTACAATGAGCAGTTCTTC. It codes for CASSYTRTYNEQFF.

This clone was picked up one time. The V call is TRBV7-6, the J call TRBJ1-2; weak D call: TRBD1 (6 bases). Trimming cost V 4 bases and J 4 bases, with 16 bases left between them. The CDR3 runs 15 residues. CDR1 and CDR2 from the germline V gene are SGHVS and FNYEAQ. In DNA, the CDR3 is TGTGCCAGCAGCTCGACCGGGACACGATTCTATGGCTACACCTTC. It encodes CASSSTGTRFYGYTF.